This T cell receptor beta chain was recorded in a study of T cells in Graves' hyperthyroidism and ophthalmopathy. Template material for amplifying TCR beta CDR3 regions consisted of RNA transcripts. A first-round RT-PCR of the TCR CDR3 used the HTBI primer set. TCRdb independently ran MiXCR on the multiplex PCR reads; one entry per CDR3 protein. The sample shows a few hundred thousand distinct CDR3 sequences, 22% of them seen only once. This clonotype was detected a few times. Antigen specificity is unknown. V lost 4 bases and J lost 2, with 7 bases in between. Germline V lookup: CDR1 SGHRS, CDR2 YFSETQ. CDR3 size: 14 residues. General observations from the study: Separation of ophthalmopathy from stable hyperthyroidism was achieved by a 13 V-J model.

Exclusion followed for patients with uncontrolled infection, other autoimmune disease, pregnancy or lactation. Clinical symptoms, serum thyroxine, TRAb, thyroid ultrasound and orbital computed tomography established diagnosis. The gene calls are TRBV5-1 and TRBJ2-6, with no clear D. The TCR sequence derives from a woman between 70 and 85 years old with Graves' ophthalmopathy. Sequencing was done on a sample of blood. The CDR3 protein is CASSVETGANVLTF. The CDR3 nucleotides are TGCGCCAGCAGCGTGGAGACTGGGGCCAACGTCCTGACTTTC.